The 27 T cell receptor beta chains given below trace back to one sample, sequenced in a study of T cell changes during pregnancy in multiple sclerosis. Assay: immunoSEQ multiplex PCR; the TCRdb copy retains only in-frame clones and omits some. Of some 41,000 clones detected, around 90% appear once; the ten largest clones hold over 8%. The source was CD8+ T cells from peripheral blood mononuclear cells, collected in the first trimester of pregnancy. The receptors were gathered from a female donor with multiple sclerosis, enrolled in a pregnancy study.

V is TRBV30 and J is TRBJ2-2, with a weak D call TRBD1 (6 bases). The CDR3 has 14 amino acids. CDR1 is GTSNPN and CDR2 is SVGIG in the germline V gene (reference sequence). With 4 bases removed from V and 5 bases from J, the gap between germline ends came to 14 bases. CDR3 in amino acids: CAWTLSGATGELFF. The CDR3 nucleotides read TGTGCCTGGACCTTATCAGGGGCAACCGGGGAGCTGTTTTTT.

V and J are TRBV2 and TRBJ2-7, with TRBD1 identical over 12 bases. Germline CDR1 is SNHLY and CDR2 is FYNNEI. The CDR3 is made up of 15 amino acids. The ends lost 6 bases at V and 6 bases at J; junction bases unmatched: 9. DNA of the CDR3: TGTGCCAGCAGAAATACCGGGACAGGGGGCATCGAGCAGTACTTC. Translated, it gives CASRNTGTGGIEQYF.

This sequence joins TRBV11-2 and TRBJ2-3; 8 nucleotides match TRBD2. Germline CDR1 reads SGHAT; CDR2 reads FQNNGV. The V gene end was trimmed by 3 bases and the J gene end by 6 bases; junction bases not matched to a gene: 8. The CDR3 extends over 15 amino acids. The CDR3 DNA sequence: TGTGCCAGCAGCTTGTTTAGCGGGGACGAGGATACGCAGTATTTT. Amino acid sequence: CASSLFSGDEDTQYF.

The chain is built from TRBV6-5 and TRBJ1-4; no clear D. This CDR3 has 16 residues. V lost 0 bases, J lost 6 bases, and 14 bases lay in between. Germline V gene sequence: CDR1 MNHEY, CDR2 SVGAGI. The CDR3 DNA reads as TGTGCCAGCAGTTACTCTGCCGTCTACTCGGATGAAAAACTGTTTTTT. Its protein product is CASSYSAVYSDEKLFF.

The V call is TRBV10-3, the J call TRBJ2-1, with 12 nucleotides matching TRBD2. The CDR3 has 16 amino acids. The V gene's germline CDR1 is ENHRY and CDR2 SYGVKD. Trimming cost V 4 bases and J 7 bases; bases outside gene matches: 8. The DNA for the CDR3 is TGTGCCATCAGTGGGCAATCTAGCGGGGGGGGTAATGAGCAGTTCTTC. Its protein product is CAISGQSSGGGNEQFF.

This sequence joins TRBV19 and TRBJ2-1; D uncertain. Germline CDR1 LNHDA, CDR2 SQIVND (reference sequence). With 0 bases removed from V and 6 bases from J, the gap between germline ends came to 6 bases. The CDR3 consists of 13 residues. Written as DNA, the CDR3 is TGTGCCAGTAGTATAGATCTAGGCAATGAGCAGTTCTTC. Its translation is CASSIDLGNEQFF.

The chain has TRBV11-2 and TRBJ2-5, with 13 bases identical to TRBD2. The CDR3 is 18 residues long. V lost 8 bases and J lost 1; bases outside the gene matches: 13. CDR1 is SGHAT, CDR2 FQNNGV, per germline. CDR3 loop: CASQGGTSGKVAQETQYF. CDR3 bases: TGTGCCAGCCAGGGGGGGACTAGCGGGAAGGTCGCCCAAGAGACCCAGTACTTC.

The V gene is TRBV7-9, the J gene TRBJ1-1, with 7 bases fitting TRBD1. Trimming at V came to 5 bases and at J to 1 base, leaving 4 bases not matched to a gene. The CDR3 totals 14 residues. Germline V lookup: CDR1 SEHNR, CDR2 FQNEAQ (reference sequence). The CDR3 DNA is TGTGCCAGCAGCCCGACAGGGCGGAACACTGAAGCTTTCTTT. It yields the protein CASSPTGRNTEAFF.

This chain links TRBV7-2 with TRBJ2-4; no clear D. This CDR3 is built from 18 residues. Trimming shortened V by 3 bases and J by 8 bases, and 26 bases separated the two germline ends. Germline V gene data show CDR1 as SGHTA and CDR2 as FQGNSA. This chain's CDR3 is CASSLENLKEPMSYIQYF. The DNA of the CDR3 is TGTGCCAGCAGCTTGGAGAACCTGAAGGAGCCCATGTCGTACATTCAGTACTTC.

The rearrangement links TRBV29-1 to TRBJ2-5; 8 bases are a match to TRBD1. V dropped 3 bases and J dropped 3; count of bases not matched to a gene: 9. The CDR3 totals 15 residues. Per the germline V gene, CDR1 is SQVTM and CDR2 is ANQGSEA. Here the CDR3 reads CSVDRDRGAEETQYF. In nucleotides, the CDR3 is TGCAGCGTTGACCGTGACAGGGGCGCCGAAGAGACCCAGTACTTC.

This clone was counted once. In DNA form, the CDR3 reads TGTGCCAGCAGCGTAGAGCAGGCGGATACGCAGTATTTT. Translated: CASSVEQADTQYF. The chain recombines TRBV9 with TRBJ2-3, with D hard to call. The CDR3 totals 13 residues. In germline, CDR1 is SGDLS, CDR2 YYNGEE. Trimming left V 0 bases short and J 6 bases short, with 8 bases between.

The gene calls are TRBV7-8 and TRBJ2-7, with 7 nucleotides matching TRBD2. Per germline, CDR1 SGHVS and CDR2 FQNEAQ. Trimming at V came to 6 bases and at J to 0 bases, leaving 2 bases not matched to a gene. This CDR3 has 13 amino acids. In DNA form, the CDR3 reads TGTGCCAGCAGACTAGCGAACTCCTACGAGCAGTACTTC. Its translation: CASRLANSYEQYF.

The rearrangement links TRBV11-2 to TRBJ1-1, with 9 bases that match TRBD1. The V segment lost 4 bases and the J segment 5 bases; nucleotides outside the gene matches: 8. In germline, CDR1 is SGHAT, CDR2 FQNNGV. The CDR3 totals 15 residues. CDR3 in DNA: TGTGCCAGCAGCTCGGACCTGACAGGGGGGACTGAAGCTTTCTTT. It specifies CASSSDLTGGTEAFF.

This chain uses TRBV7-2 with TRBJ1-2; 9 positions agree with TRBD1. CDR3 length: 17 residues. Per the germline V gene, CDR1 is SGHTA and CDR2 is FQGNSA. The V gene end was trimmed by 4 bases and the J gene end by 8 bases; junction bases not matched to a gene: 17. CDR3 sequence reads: CASSYGTGIVLDEGYTF. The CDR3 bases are TGTGCCAGCAGCTACGGGACAGGGATTGTTCTAGACGAGGGCTACACCTTC.

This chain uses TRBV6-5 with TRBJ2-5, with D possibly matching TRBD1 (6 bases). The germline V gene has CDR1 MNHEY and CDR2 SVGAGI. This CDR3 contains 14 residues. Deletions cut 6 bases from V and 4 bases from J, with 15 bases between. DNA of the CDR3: TGTGCCAGCAGAAAAACAGGGATTCTAGAGACCCAGTACTTC. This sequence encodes CASRKTGILETQYF.

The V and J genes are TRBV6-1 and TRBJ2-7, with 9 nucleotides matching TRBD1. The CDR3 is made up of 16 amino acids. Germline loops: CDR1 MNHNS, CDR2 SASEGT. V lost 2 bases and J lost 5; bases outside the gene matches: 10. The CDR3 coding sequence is TGTGCCAGCAGTGAATATGGGGACAGGGAGTGGAACGAGCAGTACTTC. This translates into CASSEYGDREWNEQYF.

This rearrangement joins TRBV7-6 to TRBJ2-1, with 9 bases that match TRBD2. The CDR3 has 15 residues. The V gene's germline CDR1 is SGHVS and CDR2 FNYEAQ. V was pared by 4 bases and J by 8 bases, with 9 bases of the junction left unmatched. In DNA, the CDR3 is TGTGCCAGCAGCTGGATAGCGGGGGATAACGATGAGCAGTTCTTC. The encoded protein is CASSWIAGDNDEQFF.

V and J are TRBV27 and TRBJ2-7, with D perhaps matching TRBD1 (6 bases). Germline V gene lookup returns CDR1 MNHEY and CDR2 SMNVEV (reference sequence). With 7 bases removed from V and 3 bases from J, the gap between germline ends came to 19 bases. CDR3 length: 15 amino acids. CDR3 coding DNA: TGTGCCAGCAAAACCCTGGGGACAAACGTCTACGAGCAGTACTTC. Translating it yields CASKTLGTNVYEQYF.

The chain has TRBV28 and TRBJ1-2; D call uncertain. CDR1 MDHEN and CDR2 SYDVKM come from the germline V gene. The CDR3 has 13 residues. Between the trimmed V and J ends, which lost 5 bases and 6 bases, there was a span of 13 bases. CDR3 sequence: CASSHYIADGYTF. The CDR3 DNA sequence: TGTGCCAGCAGTCACTACATAGCCGATGGCTACACCTTC.

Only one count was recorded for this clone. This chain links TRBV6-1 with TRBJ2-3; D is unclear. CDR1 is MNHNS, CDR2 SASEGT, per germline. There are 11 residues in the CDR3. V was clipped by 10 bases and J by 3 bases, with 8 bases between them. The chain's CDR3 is CATLTTDTQYF. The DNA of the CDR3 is TGTGCCACCTTGACAACAGATACGCAGTATTTT.

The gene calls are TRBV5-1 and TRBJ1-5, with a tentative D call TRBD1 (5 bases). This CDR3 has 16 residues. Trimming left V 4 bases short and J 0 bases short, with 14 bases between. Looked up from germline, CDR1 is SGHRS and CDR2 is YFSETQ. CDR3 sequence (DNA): TGCGCCAGCAGCCCGGGGGTGCAAAATAGCAATCAGCCCCAGCATTTT. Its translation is CASSPGVQNSNQPQHF. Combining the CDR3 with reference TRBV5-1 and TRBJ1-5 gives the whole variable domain KAGVTQTPRYLIKTRGQQVTLSCSPISGHRSVSWYQQTPGQGLQFLFEYFSETQRNKGNFPGRFSGRQFSNSRSEMNVSTLELGDSALYLCASSPGVQNSNQPQHFGDGTRLSIL.

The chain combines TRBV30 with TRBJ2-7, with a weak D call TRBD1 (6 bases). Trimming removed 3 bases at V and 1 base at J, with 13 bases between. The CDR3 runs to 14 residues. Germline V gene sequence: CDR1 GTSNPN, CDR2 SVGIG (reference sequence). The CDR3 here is CAWRGAGWSYEQYF. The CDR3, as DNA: TGTGCCTGGAGGGGGGCAGGGTGGTCCTACGAGCAGTACTTC. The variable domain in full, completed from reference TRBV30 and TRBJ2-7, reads SQTIHQWPATLVQPVGSPLSLECTVEGTSNPNLYWYRQAAGRGLQLLFYSVGIGQISSEVPQNLSASRPQDRQFILSSKKLLLSDSGFYLCAWRGAGWSYEQYFGPGTRLTVT.

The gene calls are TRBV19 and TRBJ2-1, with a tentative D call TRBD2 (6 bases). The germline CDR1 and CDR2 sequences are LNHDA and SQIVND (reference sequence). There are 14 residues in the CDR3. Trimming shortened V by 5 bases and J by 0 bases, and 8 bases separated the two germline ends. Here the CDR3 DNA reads TGTGCCAGTAGTCTCGGGAGCTCCTACAATGAGCAGTTCTTC. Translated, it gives CASSLGSSYNEQFF. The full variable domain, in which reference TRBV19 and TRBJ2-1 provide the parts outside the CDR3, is DGGITQSPKYLFRKEGQNVTLSCEQNLNHDAMYWYRQDPGQGLRLIYYSQIVNDFQKGDIAEGYSVSREKKESFPLTVTSAQKNPTAFYLCASSLGSSYNEQFFGPGTRLTVL.

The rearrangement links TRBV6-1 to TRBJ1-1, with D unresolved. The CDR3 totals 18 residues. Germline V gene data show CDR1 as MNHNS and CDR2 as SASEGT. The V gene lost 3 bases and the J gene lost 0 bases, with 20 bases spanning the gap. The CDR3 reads CASSESLLRAGLNTEAFF. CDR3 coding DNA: TGTGCCAGCAGTGAGAGTCTTCTTAGAGCAGGCTTGAACACTGAAGCTTTCTTT.

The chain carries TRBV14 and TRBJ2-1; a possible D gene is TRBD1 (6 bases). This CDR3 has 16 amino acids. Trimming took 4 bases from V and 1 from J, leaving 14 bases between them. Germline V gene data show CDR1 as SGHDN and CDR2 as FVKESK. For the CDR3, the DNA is TGTGCCAGCAGCCCTTTGGCACAGGGTTCCTACAATGAGCAGTTCTTC. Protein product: CASSPLAQGSYNEQFF.

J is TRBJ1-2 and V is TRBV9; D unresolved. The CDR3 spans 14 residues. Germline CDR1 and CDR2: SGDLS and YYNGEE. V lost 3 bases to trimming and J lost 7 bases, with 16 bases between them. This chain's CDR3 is CASSAGGSGFGYTF. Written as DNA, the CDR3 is TGTGCCAGCAGCGCTGGAGGGTCTGGGTTTGGCTACACCTTC. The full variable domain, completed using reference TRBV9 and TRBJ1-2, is DSGVTQTPKHLITATGQRVTLRCSPRSGDLSVYWYQQSLDQGLQFLIQYYNGEERAKGNILERFSAQQFPDLHSELNLSSLELGDSALYFCASSAGGSGFGYTFGSGTRLTVV.

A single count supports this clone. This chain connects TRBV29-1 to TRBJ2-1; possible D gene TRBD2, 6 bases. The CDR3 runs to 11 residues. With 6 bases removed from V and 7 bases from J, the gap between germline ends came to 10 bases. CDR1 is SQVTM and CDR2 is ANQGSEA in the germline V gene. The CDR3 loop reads CSVGTPNEQFF. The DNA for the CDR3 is TGCAGCGTCGGGACTCCGAATGAGCAGTTCTTC.